The entry below gives a single TCR beta chain sequence along with its context. TCRdb's table, derived via immunoSEQ multiplex PCR, lists solely in-frame clones and lacks some. The data hold over 200,000 clones, with more than 65% observed a single time. These data belong to a study of blood T cell repertoires in COVID-19. Study overall: COVID-19 samples from acute and convalescent phases originated in the United States, Italy and Spain. T cells, B-cell-depleted T cells, or PBMCs provided the cDNA or gDNA that served as material.

The V gene's germline CDR1 is MNHNS and CDR2 SASEGT. V gave up 3 bases and J gave up 5 bases; unmatched junction bases: 6. This CDR3 contains 14 residues. The chain employs TRBV6-1 and TRBJ1-2, with 7 nucleotides matching TRBD1. The TCR sequence derives from a woman of 80 years or more with acute or convalescent COVID-19. The sample consisted of peripheral blood. CDR3 protein: CASSETGSRYGYTF. The CDR3 nucleotides are TGTGCCAGCAGTGAGACAGGGAGTCGGTATGGCTACACCTTC.